This TCR beta chain emerged from a study of neurological immune-mediated disorders. A word on this clonotype: A junction boundary mismatches the germline segment, possibly from a read error.

CDR3 length: 14 amino acids. Germline lookup yields CDR1 SGHRS and CDR2 YFSETQ. TCRdb itself ran the 5' RACE reads through MiXCR, one entry per CDR3 protein. The repertoire consists of about 44,000 distinct CDR3 sequences, with about 22% occurring once and the leading ten covering almost 4.5%. Indicated time point: technical triplicate 3. The receptor was isolated from a man aged 55 to 70 with HTLV-1-associated myelopathy (HAM/TSP). The specimen was PBMCs. This sequence joins TRBV5-1 and TRBJ2-5; D gene unclear. The CDR3 protein is CACSLSGLDETQYF. The CDR3 nucleotides read TGCGCCTGCAGCTTGTCTGGGCTGGACGAGACCCAGTACTTC.